The subject of this entry is one T cell receptor (beta chain). The same CDR3 is also encoded by other DNA sequences in this sample. Original analysis: Estimated nucleated cell counts came from reference gene primer amplification. Sequencing was performed with immunoSEQ multiplex PCR; in TCRdb, only in-frame clones are kept and a portion is missing. V and J calls and clone size come straight from that table; D and trimming were deduced from the DNA. The data hold a few hundred thousand clones, with more than 75% observed a single time. This sample is part of a study of blood T cell repertoires in COVID-19. As for the study in general: The study drew acute and convalescent COVID-19 samples from the United States, Italy and Spain. T cells, B-cell-depleted T cells, or PBMCs supplied cDNA or gDNA.

Germline-derived CDR1 and CDR2 are SGHRS and YFSETQ. Trimming removed 0 bases at V and 0 bases at J, with 9 bases between. The CDR3 has 15 residues. The TCR sequence derives from a woman at least 80 years old with COVID-19, enrolled during active disease. The chain joins TRBV5-1 to TRBJ1-1; tentative D call: TRBD1 (6 bases). Sequenced: peripheral blood. The CDR3 protein is CASSLGTALNTEAFF. The CDR3 nucleotides are TGCGCCAGCAGCTTGGGGACAGCTCTGAACACTGAAGCTTTCTTT.